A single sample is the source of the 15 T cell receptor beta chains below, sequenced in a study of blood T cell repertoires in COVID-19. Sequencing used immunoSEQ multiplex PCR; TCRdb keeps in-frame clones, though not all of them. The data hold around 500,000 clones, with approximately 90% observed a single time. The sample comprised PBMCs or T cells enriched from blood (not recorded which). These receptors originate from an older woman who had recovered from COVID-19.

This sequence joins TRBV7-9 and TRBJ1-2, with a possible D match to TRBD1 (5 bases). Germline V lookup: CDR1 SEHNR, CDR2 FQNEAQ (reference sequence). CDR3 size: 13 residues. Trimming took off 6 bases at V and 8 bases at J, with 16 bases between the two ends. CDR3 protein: CASSPQVWVGYTF. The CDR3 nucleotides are TGTGCCAGCAGTCCACAGGTGTGGGTAGGCTACACCTTC.

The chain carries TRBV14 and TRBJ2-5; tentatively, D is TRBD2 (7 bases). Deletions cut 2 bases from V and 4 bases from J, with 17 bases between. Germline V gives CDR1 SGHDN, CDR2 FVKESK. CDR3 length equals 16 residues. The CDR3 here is CASSQMRGGRRETQYF. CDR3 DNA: TGTGCCAGCAGCCAAATGAGGGGGGGGAGACGAGAGACCCAGTACTTC.

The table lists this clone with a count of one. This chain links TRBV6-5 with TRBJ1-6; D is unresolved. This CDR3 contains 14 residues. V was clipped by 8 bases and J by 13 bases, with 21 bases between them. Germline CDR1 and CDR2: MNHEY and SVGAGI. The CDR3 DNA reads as TGTGCCAGCGGCCGGGAACTGACGTCTTCCCCCCTCCACTTT. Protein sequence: CASGRELTSSPLHF.

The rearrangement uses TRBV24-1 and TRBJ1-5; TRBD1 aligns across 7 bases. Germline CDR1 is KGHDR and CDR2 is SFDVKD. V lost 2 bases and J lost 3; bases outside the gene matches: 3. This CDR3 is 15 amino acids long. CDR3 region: CATSDSGQPNQPQHF. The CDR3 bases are TGTGCCACCAGTGATTCGGGACAGCCCAATCAGCCCCAGCATTTT.

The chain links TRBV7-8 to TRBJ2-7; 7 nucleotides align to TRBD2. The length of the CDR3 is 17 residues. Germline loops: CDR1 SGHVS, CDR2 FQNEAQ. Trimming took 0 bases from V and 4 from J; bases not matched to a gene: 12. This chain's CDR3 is CASSLARLAASGYEQYF. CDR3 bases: TGTGCCAGCAGCTTAGCGCGGCTAGCGGCCTCAGGGTACGAGCAGTACTTC. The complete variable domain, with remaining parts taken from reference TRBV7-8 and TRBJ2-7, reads GAGVSQSPRYKVAKRGQDVALRCDPISGHVSLFWYQQALGQGPEFLTYFQNEAQLDKSGLPSDRFFAERPEGSVSTLKIQRTQQEDSAVYLCASSLARLAASGYEQYFGPGTRLTVT.

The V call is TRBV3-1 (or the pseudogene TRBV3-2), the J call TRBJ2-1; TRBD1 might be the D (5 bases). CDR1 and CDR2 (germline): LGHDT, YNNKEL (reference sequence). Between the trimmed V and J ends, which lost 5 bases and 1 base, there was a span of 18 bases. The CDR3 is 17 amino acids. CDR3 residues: CASSASLGRASYNEQFF. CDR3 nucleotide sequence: TGTGCCAGCAGCGCCTCACTCGGCAGGGCGTCCTACAATGAGCAGTTCTTC.

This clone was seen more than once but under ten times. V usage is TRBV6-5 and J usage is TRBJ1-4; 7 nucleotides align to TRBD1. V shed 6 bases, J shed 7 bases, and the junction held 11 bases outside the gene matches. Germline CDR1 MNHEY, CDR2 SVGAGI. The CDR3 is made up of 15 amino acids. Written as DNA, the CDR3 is TGTGCCAGCAGCTATCAAGACAGGGTAGTTGAAAAACTGTTTTTT. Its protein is CASSYQDRVVEKLFF.

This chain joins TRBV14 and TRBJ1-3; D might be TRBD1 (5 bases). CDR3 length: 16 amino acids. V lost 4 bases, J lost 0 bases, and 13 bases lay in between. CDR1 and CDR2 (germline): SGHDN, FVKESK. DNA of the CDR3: TGTGCCAGCAGCCTACAGGTCCTGAGCTCTGGAAACACCATATATTTT. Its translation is CASSLQVLSSGNTIYF. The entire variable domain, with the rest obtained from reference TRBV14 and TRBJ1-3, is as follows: EAGVTQFPSHSVIEKGQTVTLRCDPISGHDNLYWYRRVMGKEIKFLLHFVKESKQDESGMPNNRFLAERTGGTYSTLKVQPAELEDSGVYFCASSLQVLSSGNTIYFGEGSWLTVV.

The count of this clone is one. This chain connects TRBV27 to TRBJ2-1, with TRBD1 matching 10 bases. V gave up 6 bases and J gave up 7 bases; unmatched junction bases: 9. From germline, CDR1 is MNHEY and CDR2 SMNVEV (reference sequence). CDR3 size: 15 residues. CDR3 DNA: TGTGCCAGCAGCCCCCCGGGACAGGGGACGAATGAGCAGTTCTTC. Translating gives CASSPPGQGTNEQFF.

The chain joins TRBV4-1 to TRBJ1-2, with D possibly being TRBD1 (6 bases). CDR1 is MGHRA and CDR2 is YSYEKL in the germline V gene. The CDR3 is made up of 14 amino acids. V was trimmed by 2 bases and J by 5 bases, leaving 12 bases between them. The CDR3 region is CASSQSGHSYGYTF. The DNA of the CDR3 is TGCGCCAGCAGCCAATCGGGACACTCTTATGGCTACACCTTC.

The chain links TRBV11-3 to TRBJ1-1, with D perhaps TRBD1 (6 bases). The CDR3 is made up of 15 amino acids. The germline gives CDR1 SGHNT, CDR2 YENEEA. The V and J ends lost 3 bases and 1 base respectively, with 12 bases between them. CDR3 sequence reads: CASSFQGTSNTEAFF. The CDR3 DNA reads TGTGCCAGCAGCTTTCAGGGGACATCGAACACTGAAGCTTTCTTT.

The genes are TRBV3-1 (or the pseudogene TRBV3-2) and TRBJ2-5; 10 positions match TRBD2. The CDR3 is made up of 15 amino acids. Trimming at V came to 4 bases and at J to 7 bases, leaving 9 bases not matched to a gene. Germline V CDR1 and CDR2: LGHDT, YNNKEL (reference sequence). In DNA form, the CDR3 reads TGTGCCAGCAGCCTTACTAGCGGGGTGCTCGGGACCCAGTACTTC. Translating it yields CASSLTSGVLGTQYF.

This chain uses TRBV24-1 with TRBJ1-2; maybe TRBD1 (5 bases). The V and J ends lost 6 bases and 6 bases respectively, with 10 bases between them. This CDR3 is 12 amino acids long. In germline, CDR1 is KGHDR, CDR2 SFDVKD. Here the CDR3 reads CATSQGYHGYTF. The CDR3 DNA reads TGTGCCACCAGTCAGGGTTACCATGGCTACACCTTC.

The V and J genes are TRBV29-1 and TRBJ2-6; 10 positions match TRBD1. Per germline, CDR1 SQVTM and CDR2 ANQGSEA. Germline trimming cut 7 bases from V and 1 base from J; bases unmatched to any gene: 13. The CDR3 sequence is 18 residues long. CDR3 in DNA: TGCAGCGCGGAGGGTTGGACAGGGGGGGTATCTGGGGCCAACGTCCTGACTTTC. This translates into CSAEGWTGGVSGANVLTF.

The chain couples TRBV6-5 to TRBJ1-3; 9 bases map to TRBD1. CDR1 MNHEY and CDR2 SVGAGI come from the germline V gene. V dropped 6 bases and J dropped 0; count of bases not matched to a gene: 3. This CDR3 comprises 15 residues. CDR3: CASSQTGGSGNTIYF. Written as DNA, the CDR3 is TGTGCCAGCAGCCAGACAGGGGGCTCTGGAAACACCATATATTTT.